The 24 T cell receptor beta chains reported below all come from one sample, sequenced in a study of cytomegalovirus exposure and HLA in healthy donors. It was with 60 Vbeta and 13 Jbeta primers that the PCR ran. The assay was immunoSEQ multiplex PCR, and TCRdb's table has in-frame clones only and misses some. Among some 130,000 clones listed, about four fifths were seen once. Material for sequencing was PBMCs. The receptors come from a woman aged 35 to 49 in good health and CMV-seronegative.

This sequence joins TRBV28 and TRBJ2-6; D is unresolved. Per germline, CDR1 MDHEN and CDR2 SYDVKM. Deletions cut 5 bases from V and 4 bases from J, with 12 bases between. This CDR3 comprises 15 residues. The CDR3 sequence: CASSPNRYGANVLTF. DNA of the CDR3: TGTGCCAGCAGTCCCAACAGATACGGGGCCAACGTCCTGACTTTC.

This sequence joins TRBV28 and TRBJ2-3; D possibly corresponds to TRBD2 (6 bases). V gave up 4 bases and J gave up 4 bases, with 21 bases separating them. Germline values: CDR1 MDHEN, CDR2 SYDVKM. The CDR3 has 17 residues. CDR3 nucleotides: TGTGCCAGCAGTTCAATCGGAGGGCAGAGTACGTCAGATACGCAGTATTTT. It codes for CASSSIGGQSTSDTQYF.

The V call is TRBV4-2, the J call TRBJ2-1; D is possibly TRBD2 (5 bases). Per the germline V gene, CDR1 is LGHNA and CDR2 is YNFKEQ. Trimming left V 0 bases short and J 10 bases short, with 13 bases between. This CDR3 spans 14 amino acids. The CDR3 DNA is TGTGCCAGCAGCCAAGATCTGCGAGGAGGCGAGCAGTTCTTC. Its protein is CASSQDLRGGEQFF.

V usage is TRBV6-5 and J usage is TRBJ2-7, with D tentatively TRBD1 (6 bases). Trimming pared 0 bases from V and 4 bases from J, leaving 10 bases between. Looked up from germline, CDR1 is MNHEY and CDR2 is SVGAGI. This CDR3 is built from 14 residues. This CDR3 is CASSYSGHKYEQYF. In DNA form, the CDR3 reads TGTGCCAGCAGTTACTCGGGACACAAGTACGAGCAGTACTTC.

The chain links TRBV7-2 to TRBJ2-5; possible D gene TRBD2, 6 bases. Per germline, CDR1 SGHTA and CDR2 FQGNSA. The CDR3 spans 13 residues. With 4 bases removed from V and 4 bases from J, the gap between germline ends came to 10 bases. Here the CDR3 reads CASSSWGVETQYF. DNA of the CDR3: TGTGCCAGCAGCTCGTGGGGGGTAGAGACCCAGTACTTC.

This sequence joins TRBV4-3 and TRBJ1-6; 7 bases align to TRBD1. J gave up 6 bases and V 6 bases, and 8 bases lay outside the gene matches. The CDR3 extends over 15 amino acids. CDR1 and CDR2 from the germline V gene are LGHNA and YSLEER. The CDR3 DNA reads as TGCGCCAGCAGTCTAATACAGGGGTTTAATTCACCCCTCCACTTT. It yields the protein CASSLIQGFNSPLHF.

This chain joins TRBV30 and TRBJ1-5; D might be TRBD1 (6 bases). From germline, CDR1 is GTSNPN and CDR2 SVGIG (reference sequence). This CDR3 has 13 amino acids. Trimming took off 3 bases at V and 4 bases at J, with 10 bases between the two ends. This chain's CDR3 is CAWRDSANQPQHF. The CDR3 DNA is TGTGCCTGGAGGGACAGCGCGAATCAGCCCCAGCATTTT.

This clone turned up a few times. The gene calls are TRBV7-2 and TRBJ1-1, with 7 bases that match TRBD1. The CDR3 is made up of 14 amino acids. V was clipped by 3 bases and J by 1 base; unmatched bases: 2. Per germline, CDR1 SGHTA and CDR2 FQGNSA. The CDR3 region is CASSLGQTNTEAFF. The CDR3 nucleotides are TGTGCCAGCAGCTTGGGACAGACGAACACTGAAGCTTTCTTT.

The chain carries TRBV6-6 and TRBJ2-3; 8 bases are a match to TRBD2. CDR1 MNHNY and CDR2 SVGAGI come from the germline V gene (reference sequence). The CDR3 is made up of 16 amino acids. J gave up 2 bases and V 4 bases, and 8 bases lay outside the gene matches. CDR3: CASSFPLAGSTDTQYF. In nucleotides, the CDR3 is TGTGCCAGCAGTTTCCCTTTAGCGGGATCCACAGATACGCAGTATTTT.

This sequence joins TRBV5-1 and TRBJ2-2, with 8 bases identical to TRBD2. Germline CDR1 and CDR2: SGHRS and YFSETQ. V trimming: 4 bases; J trimming: 2 bases; junction bases outside the gene matches: 4. This CDR3 is built from 15 residues. DNA for the CDR3: TGCGCCAGCAGCCTCGGGGGGGCCAACACCGGGGAGCTGTTTTTT. Its protein product is CASSLGGANTGELFF.

The rearrangement links TRBV19 to TRBJ2-3; D might be TRBD2 (5 bases). Germline V gene data show CDR1 as LNHDA and CDR2 as SQIVND (reference sequence). Trimming left V 7 bases short and J 0 bases short, with 14 bases between. The CDR3 has 15 residues. CDR3 sequence (DNA): TGTGCCAGTAAACGGTCTAGCACGAGCACAGATACGCAGTATTTT. This gives the protein CASKRSSTSTDTQYF. The full variable domain, with the rest looked up from reference TRBV19 and TRBJ2-3, is DGGITQSPKYLFRKEGQNVTLSCEQNLNHDAMYWYRQDPGQGLRLIYYSQIVNDFQKGDIAEGYSVSREKKESFPLTVTSAQKNPTAFYLCASKRSSTSTDTQYFGPGTRLTVL.

The rearrangement uses TRBV18 and TRBJ2-7; TRBD1 is a possible D gene (5 bases). Per germline, CDR1 KGHSH and CDR2 LQKENI. Trimming removed 2 bases at V and 0 bases at J, with 8 bases between. There are 14 residues in the CDR3. The CDR3 DNA reads TGTGCCAGCTCACCAGACAGCGTCTCCTACGAGCAGTACTTC. As protein: CASSPDSVSYEQYF.

The sample holds one count of this clone. The rearrangement links TRBV4-2 to TRBJ1-2; 7 bases agree with TRBD1. The CDR3 is made up of 16 amino acids. V gave up 0 bases and J gave up 5 bases; unmatched junction bases: 9. Germline CDR1 reads LGHNA; CDR2 reads YNFKEQ. CDR3 bases: TGTGCCAGCAGCCAAGAGGCACAGGGGAGGAGGTATGGCTACACCTTC. Amino acid sequence: CASSQEAQGRRYGYTF.

This clone showed up just a few times. The CDR3 spells CASSPQGQGNYNEQFF. For the CDR3, the DNA is TGTGCCAGCTCACCACAGGGTCAGGGAAACTACAATGAGCAGTTCTTC. V gene TRBV18 combines with J gene TRBJ2-1; weak D call: TRBD1 (5 bases). The CDR3 spans 16 residues. In germline, CDR1 is KGHSH, CDR2 LQKENI. Trimming removed 1 base at V and 3 bases at J, with 13 bases between.

The chain's CDR3 is CASSFTGNQPQHF. The DNA for the CDR3 is TGTGCCAGCAGTTTTACAGGGAATCAGCCCCAGCATTTT. This chain links TRBV2 with TRBJ1-5, with D perhaps TRBD1 (6 bases). V lost 5 bases, J lost 4 bases, and 9 bases lay in between. The CDR3 is made up of 13 amino acids. Germline loops: CDR1 SNHLY, CDR2 FYNNEI.

This clone was observed a few times. The V gene is TRBV2, the J gene TRBJ1-5; D unclear. The CDR3 length is 14 residues. Per the germline V gene, CDR1 is SNHLY and CDR2 is FYNNEI. Between the trimmed V and J ends, which lost 6 bases and 3 bases, there was a span of 12 bases. The CDR3 DNA reads as TGTGCCAGCAGAGCCCAGACTAACAATCAGCCCCAGCATTTT. This gives the protein CASRAQTNNQPQHF.

The J gene is TRBJ1-1, the V gene TRBV4-2, with 9 bases matching TRBD1. This CDR3 has 14 residues. Germline V gene sequence: CDR1 LGHNA, CDR2 YNFKEQ. V lost 3 bases, J lost 7 bases, and 6 bases stayed unmatched. The DNA of the CDR3 is TGTGCCAGCAGCCAGGAACGGGGACAGGGTGAAGCTTTCTTT. It specifies CASSQERGQGEAFF.

The V call is TRBV29-1, the J call TRBJ2-2; tentative D call: TRBD2 (6 bases). The CDR3 has 14 amino acids. Germline CDR1 and CDR2: SQVTM and ANQGSEA. Trimming removed 1 base at V and 0 bases at J, with 6 bases between. The CDR3 region has the DNA TGCAGCGTTGAAGGCGGGGCGAACACCGGGGAGCTGTTTTTT. Translating it yields CSVEGGANTGELFF.

This clone was seen a handful of times. The chain employs TRBV7-2 and TRBJ2-1; D possibly corresponds to TRBD2 (6 bases). Trimming left V 5 bases short and J 6 bases short, with 11 bases between. The CDR3 extends over 13 amino acids. Germline V CDR1 and CDR2: SGHTA, FQGNSA. CDR3 amino acids: CASSIQAGNEQFF. In nucleotides, the CDR3 is TGTGCCAGCAGCATTCAAGCGGGCAATGAGCAGTTCTTC. Using reference TRBV7-2 and TRBJ2-1 for the parts outside the CDR3, the full variable domain is GAGVSQSPSNKVTEKGKDVELRCDPISGHTALYWYRQSLGQGLEFLIYFQGNSAPDKSGLPSDRFSAERTGGSVSTLTIQRTQQEDSAVYLCASSIQAGNEQFFGPGTRLTVL.

V and J are TRBV27 and TRBJ2-2, with D perhaps matching TRBD1 (6 bases). Germline V gene lookup returns CDR1 MNHEY and CDR2 SMNVEV (reference sequence). This CDR3 spans 17 amino acids. The V end lost 2 bases, the J end lost 5 bases, and 18 bases lay between the germline ends. The CDR3 bases are TGTGCCAGCAGTTTAGCCCCACCGGGACATAGTACCGGGGAGCTGTTTTTT. Translated: CASSLAPPGHSTGELFF.

The chain is built from TRBV28 and TRBJ2-4; D is unresolved. CDR1 and CDR2 from the germline V gene are MDHEN and SYDVKM. This CDR3 contains 14 residues. Trimming removed 4 bases from V and 0 bases from J, with 7 bases in between. CDR3 in amino acids: CASSSPVAKNIQYF. The CDR3, as DNA: TGTGCCAGCAGTTCCCCCGTAGCCAAAAACATTCAGTACTTC.

In nucleotides, the CDR3 is TGTGCCAGTAGTCCCCAACAGGGGGCCACAGGGTATGGCTACACCTTC. It yields the protein CASSPQQGATGYGYTF. The chain combines TRBV19 with TRBJ1-2, with 9 bases identical to TRBD1. V gave up 5 bases and J gave up 5 bases; unmatched junction bases: 12. Per the germline V gene, CDR1 is LNHDA and CDR2 is SQIVND (reference sequence). CDR3 length: 16 residues.

This clone showed up just once. The V call is TRBV6-6, the J call TRBJ2-7; the D gene is possibly TRBD1 (5 bases). Trimming left V 2 bases short and J 7 bases short, with 18 bases between. This CDR3 region has 15 residues. Per the germline V gene, CDR1 is MNHNY and CDR2 is SVGAGI (reference sequence). The CDR3 reads CASSYGQGRIREQYF. The CDR3 DNA reads as TGTGCCAGCAGTTACGGGCAGGGTCGAATACGGGAGCAGTACTTC.

The CDR3 DNA follows: TGTGCCAGCAGCTTCGGACTACAAGAGACCCAGTACTTC. This encodes CASSFGLQETQYF. The V call is TRBV11-2, the J call TRBJ2-5, with a weak D call TRBD2 (6 bases). Germline V CDR1 and CDR2: SGHAT, FQNNGV. V shed 3 bases and J shed 2 bases, with 7 bases lying between them. The CDR3 is 13 residues long.